The rows below give T cell receptor beta chains drawn from one sample of a study of T cell responses to AZD1222 COVID-19 vaccine. The data were produced by immunoSEQ multiplex PCR, yet TCRdb's version contains in-frame clones alone and is incomplete. The sample holds 150,000 to 200,000 clones, around 91% seen once. Source: peripheral blood, taken 28 days after the second AZD1222 dose. The source of these receptors is an adult who received the AZD1222 COVID-19 vaccine. The CDR3 runs from the conserved cysteine through the conserved F or W. The order of the fields is J gene, clone size, CDR3 length, V gene, D gene, CDR3 DNA, CDR3 protein. D genes are given only for firm matches. The size entry is marked missing in some rows and otherwise reads once, few, many or a size class.

J: TRBJ2-3; size: .; length: 16; V: TRBV3-1/TRBV3-2; D: .; DNA: TGTGCCAGCAGCCAAGGTGGCAGGGGAAGCACAGATACGCAGTATTTT; CDR3: CASSQGGRGSTDTQYF
J: TRBJ1-3; size: once; length: 14; V: TRBV30; D: .; DNA: TGTGCCTGGAGTACTCGACAGAGGGGAAACACCATATATTTT; CDR3: CAWSTRQRGNTIYF
J: TRBJ1-2; size: .; length: 15; V: TRBV6-4; D: TRBD1; DNA: TGTGCCAGCAGTGAGGCCGGGACAGGGACCTATGGCTACACCTTC; CDR3: CASSEAGTGTYGYTF
J: TRBJ2-2; size: .; length: 15; V: TRBV18; D: .; DNA: TGTGCCAGCTCACGGGCTAGCGAGAACACCGGGGAGCTGTTTTTT; CDR3: CASSRASENTGELFF
J: TRBJ1-1; size: .; length: 18; V: TRBV28; D: TRBD1; DNA: TGTGCCAGCAGCCCGGGAGGACCTCCCAGGGGGTCGGACACTGAAGCTTTCTTT; CDR3: CASSPGGPPRGSDTEAFF
J: TRBJ1-1; size: .; length: 13; V: TRBV19; D: .; DNA: TGTGCCAGTAGTACGGACGGATATGTTGAGGCTTTCTTT; CDR3: CASSTDGYVEAFF
J: TRBJ2-2; size: .; length: 14; V: TRBV3-1/TRBV3-2; D: TRBD2; DNA: TGTGCCAGCAGCCCTAGCGGGAGTGGCGGGGAGCTGTTTTTT; CDR3: CASSPSGSGGELFF
J: TRBJ2-3; size: .; length: 15; V: TRBV6-2/TRBV6-3; D: .; DNA: TGTGCCAGCAGTTACGATAGTGCTAGCACAGATACGCAGTATTTT; CDR3: CASSYDSASTDTQYF
J: TRBJ1-5; size: .; length: 15; V: TRBV19; D: TRBD1; DNA: TGTGCCAGTAGTATACAGACAGGGGTGGGACAGCCCCAGCATTTT; CDR3: CASSIQTGVGQPQHF
J: TRBJ1-4; size: .; length: 14; V: TRBV27; D: TRBD1; DNA: TGTGCCAGCAGTGGGACAGGGACTAATGAAAAACTGTTTTTT; CDR3: CASSGTGTNEKLFF
J: TRBJ1-4; size: .; length: 13; V: TRBV6-5; D: TRBD1; DNA: TGTGCCAGCAGTCGACAGGGGAATGAAAAACTGTTTTTT; CDR3: CASSRQGNEKLFF
J: TRBJ1-3; size: .; length: 12; V: TRBV19; D: .; DNA: TGTGCCTGGTGGAGGGGAGGAAACACCATATATTTT; CDR3: CAWWRGGNTIYF
J: TRBJ2-1; size: .; length: 16; V: TRBV7-2; D: TRBD2; DNA: TGTGCCAGCACCCCCCTAGGGACTAGCGGGAGTGATGAGCAGTTCTTC; CDR3: CASTPLGTSGSDEQFF
J: TRBJ1-4; size: .; length: 16; V: TRBV7-2; D: .; DNA: TGTGCCAGCAGCTTAGTTGGGGGTAAAGTTCGTGAAAAACTGTTTTTT; CDR3: CASSLVGGKVREKLFF
J: TRBJ1-5; size: .; length: 14; V: TRBV9; D: .; DNA: TGTGCCAGCAGCGTAGGGGCGGGGAATCAGCCCCAGCATTTT; CDR3: CASSVGAGNQPQHF
J: TRBJ2-1; size: .; length: 15; V: TRBV28; D: TRBD1; DNA: TGTGCCACCTCGACAGGGGGAATTGGTTACAATGAGCAGTTCTTC; CDR3: CATSTGGIGYNEQFF
J: TRBJ2-2; size: .; length: 17; V: TRBV18; D: TRBD2; DNA: TGTGCCAGCTCACCGTCCGAGCGGGGGCCAGGTACCGGGGAGCTGTTTTTT; CDR3: CASSPSERGPGTGELFF
J: TRBJ2-7; size: .; length: 15; V: TRBV2; D: .; DNA: TGTGCCAGCAGTGTCGGGGGCCGCTTCTCCTACGAGCAGTACTTC; CDR3: CASSVGGRFSYEQYF
J: TRBJ1-6; size: .; length: 13; V: TRBV6-5; D: .; DNA: TGTGCCAGCTCCGGGACGGCAGATTCACCCCTCCACTTT; CDR3: CASSGTADSPLHF
J: TRBJ1-2; size: .; length: 13; V: TRBV9; D: .; DNA: TGTGCCAGCAGCGAAGGGGGAGGCTATGGCTACACCTTC; CDR3: CASSEGGGYGYTF
J: TRBJ1-2; size: .; length: 15; V: TRBV10-3; D: TRBD1; DNA: TGTGCCATCAGTCTAACCGGGACAGGGAACTATGGCTACACCTTC; CDR3: CAISLTGTGNYGYTF
J: TRBJ2-2; size: .; length: 16; V: TRBV27; D: .; DNA: TGTGCCAGCAGTTTATCTCTCAGGGGGAACACCGGGGAGCTGTTTTTT; CDR3: CASSLSLRGNTGELFF
J: TRBJ1-5; size: once; length: 12; V: TRBV28; D: .; DNA: TGTGCCAGCAGTTTTGAGAGAAAGCCCCAGCATTTT; CDR3: CASSFERKPQHF
J: TRBJ2-6; size: .; length: 15; V: TRBV2; D: .; DNA: TGTGCCAGCGCAGGGGGGATCTCTGGGGCCAACGTCCTGACTTTC; CDR3: CASAGGISGANVLTF